Detailed here is one T cell receptor (beta chain). Reverse transcription of roughly 0.5 to 1 ug RNA used random hexamers. The amplification used immunoSEQ multiplex PCR on TCR beta CDR3; it spanned 54 Vbeta and 13 Jbeta. TCRdb called the immunoSEQ multiplex PCR reads again in MiXCR, with one record for every CDR3 protein. The table lists around 220,000 distinct CDR3 sequences, about 93% of them singletons. TEMRA cells were enriched by FACS, and CD4+ and CD8+ T cells were negatively isolated. The sample comes from a study of CD8 T cells in Susac syndrome. The sequence derives from a human donor with multiple sclerosis. The sequencing input was CD8+ T cells from PBMCs.

The CDR3 region is CSAPERGGSARPRTDTQYF. CDR3 bases: TGCAGTGCCCCTGAGCGGGGCGGCTCCGCCAGGCCCCGCACAGATACGCAGTATTTT. The chain uses TRBV20-1 and TRBJ2-3, with TRBD2 matching over 7 bases. Germline trimming cut 6 bases from V and 1 base from J; bases unmatched to any gene: 22. This CDR3 has 19 residues. Germline values: CDR1 DFQATT, CDR2 SNEGSKA (reference sequence).